The rows below give T cell receptor beta chains drawn from one sample of a study of T cells in localized non-small cell lung cancer. The protocol was immunoSEQ multiplex PCR, while the TCRdb copy is restricted to in-frame clones and leaves out a portion. The sample holds roughly 2,900 clones; roughly 31% are singletons and the top ten take about 22%. The sample here was lung tumor tissue, taken before any cancer treatment. The receptors here all came from a woman aged 35-75 years with stage I squamous cell lung carcinoma. Each CDR3 is given with its conserved first and last residue. Fields, in order: D gene, clone size, J gene, V gene, CDR3 protein, CDR3 DNA. D genes are given only for firm matches. Not every row has a clone size; where given, it reads once, few, many or a size class.

d_gene: .; abundance: .; j_gene: TRBJ2-1; v_gene: TRBV10-2; CDR3aa: CASSEPQGGHNEQFF; CDR3nt: TGCGCCAGCAGTGAGCCCCAGGGTGGCCACAATGAGCAGTTCTTC
d_gene: .; abundance: few; j_gene: TRBJ1-4; v_gene: TRBV19; CDR3aa: CATEGATNEKLFF; CDR3nt: TGTGCCACTGAGGGAGCAACTAATGAAAAACTGTTTTTT
d_gene: TRBD1; abundance: medium-sized; j_gene: TRBJ1-1; v_gene: TRBV6-8; CDR3aa: CASSLGTGGGSTEAFF; CDR3nt: TGTGCCAGCAGCCTAGGGACAGGGGGCGGCTCCACTGAAGCTTTCTTT
d_gene: TRBD2; abundance: .; j_gene: TRBJ2-3; v_gene: TRBV10-2; CDR3aa: CASSEPEGREAQYF; CDR3nt: TGCGCCAGCAGTGAGCCCGAGGGCCGGGAGGCGCAGTATTTT
d_gene: TRBD2; abundance: .; j_gene: TRBJ2-1; v_gene: TRBV18; CDR3aa: CASSPGGREVWNEQFF; CDR3nt: TGTGCCAGCTCACCCGGAGGGAGGGAAGTTTGGAATGAGCAGTTCTTC
d_gene: .; abundance: few; j_gene: TRBJ1-2; v_gene: TRBV19; CDR3aa: CASSPSRQTYGYTF; CDR3nt: TGTGCCAGTAGCCCATCGCGACAGACCTATGGCTACACCTTC
d_gene: TRBD1; abundance: .; j_gene: TRBJ1-1; v_gene: TRBV6-8; CDR3aa: CASSYSKRDRGPNTEAFF; CDR3nt: TGTGCCAGCAGTTACTCAAAAAGGGACAGGGGGCCCAACACTGAAGCTTTCTTT
d_gene: .; abundance: .; j_gene: TRBJ2-1; v_gene: TRBV7-5; CDR3aa: CASSPGTAYLNEQFF; CDR3nt: TGTGCCAGCAGTCCCGGGACTGCGTACCTGAATGAGCAGTTCTTC
d_gene: .; abundance: .; j_gene: TRBJ2-6; v_gene: TRBV9; CDR3aa: CASSVLPGANVLTF; CDR3nt: TGTGCCAGCAGCGTCCTCCCTGGGGCCAACGTCCTGACTTTC
d_gene: .; abundance: .; j_gene: TRBJ2-7; v_gene: TRBV6-8; CDR3aa: CASSSPRKPTYEQYF; CDR3nt: TGTGCCAGCAGCTCCCCGCGCAAGCCCACCTACGAGCAGTACTTC
d_gene: TRBD2; abundance: .; j_gene: TRBJ2-3; v_gene: TRBV11-3; CDR3aa: CASSLRLAGGPTDTQYF; CDR3nt: TGTGCCAGCAGCTTGAGGTTAGCGGGGGGCCCCACAGATACGCAGTATTTT
d_gene: .; abundance: .; j_gene: TRBJ1-1; v_gene: TRBV15; CDR3aa: CATSGELQGVGTEAFF; CDR3nt: TGTGCCACCAGCGGAGAACTTCAGGGTGTGGGCACTGAAGCTTTCTTT
d_gene: .; abundance: medium-sized; j_gene: TRBJ1-1; v_gene: TRBV11-3; CDR3aa: CASSPTPGVNTEAFF; CDR3nt: TGTGCCAGCAGCCCTACGCCCGGTGTGAACACTGAAGCTTTCTTT
d_gene: .; abundance: few; j_gene: TRBJ2-2; v_gene: TRBV19; CDR3aa: CASRVRGNTGELFF; CDR3nt: TGTGCCAGTAGAGTGAGGGGAAACACCGGGGAGCTGTTTTTT
d_gene: .; abundance: .; j_gene: TRBJ2-7; v_gene: TRBV30; CDR3aa: CAWKGKGVGSYEQYF; CDR3nt: TGTGCCTGGAAGGGTAAAGGGGTAGGGTCCTACGAGCAGTACTTC
d_gene: TRBD1; abundance: many; j_gene: TRBJ1-1; v_gene: TRBV11-3; CDR3aa: CASSAQGGWDTEAFF; CDR3nt: TGTGCCAGCAGCGCCCAAGGGGGCTGGGACACTGAAGCTTTCTTT
d_gene: .; abundance: .; j_gene: TRBJ1-2; v_gene: TRBV19; CDR3aa: CASKQAAGYTF; CDR3nt: TGTGCCAGTAAACAGGCGGCTGGCTACACCTTC
d_gene: .; abundance: once; j_gene: TRBJ1-4; v_gene: TRBV25-1; CDR3aa: CASGRRGEKLFF; CDR3nt: TGTGCCAGCGGACGGAGGGGTGAAAAACTGTTTTTT
d_gene: .; abundance: .; j_gene: TRBJ1-4; v_gene: TRBV6-1; CDR3aa: CASSEAWEKLFF; CDR3nt: TGTGCCAGCAGTGAAGCGTGGGAAAAACTGTTTTTT
d_gene: .; abundance: few; j_gene: TRBJ1-1; v_gene: TRBV28; CDR3aa: CASSLRSRLRVAFF; CDR3nt: TGTGCCAGCAGTTTGAGGTCCAGGTTAAGGGTAGCTTTCTTT
d_gene: TRBD1; abundance: few; j_gene: TRBJ1-2; v_gene: TRBV6-8; CDR3aa: CAMGQGTTGYTF; CDR3nt: TGTGCCATGGGACAGGGAACTACTGGCTACACCTTC
d_gene: TRBD1; abundance: medium-sized; j_gene: TRBJ1-1; v_gene: TRBV11-3; CDR3aa: CASSQVIGTAINEAFF; CDR3nt: TGTGCCAGCAGCCAAGTAATCGGGACAGCCATTAATGAAGCTTTCTTT
d_gene: TRBD1; abundance: .; j_gene: TRBJ1-5; v_gene: TRBV28; CDR3aa: CASSSGQEGNQPQHF; CDR3nt: TGTGCCAGCAGTTCTGGACAGGAGGGCAATCAGCCCCAGCATTTT
d_gene: TRBD1; abundance: .; j_gene: TRBJ2-7; v_gene: TRBV2; CDR3aa: CASSEVRTGGYEQYF; CDR3nt: TGTGCCAGCAGTGAAGTCCGGACAGGGGGATACGAGCAGTACTTC
d_gene: .; abundance: .; j_gene: TRBJ1-5; v_gene: TRBV11-3; CDR3aa: CASSLVTAGGQPQHF; CDR3nt: TGTGCCAGCAGCTTAGTAACCGCAGGTGGTCAGCCCCAGCATTTT
d_gene: .; abundance: .; j_gene: TRBJ1-2; v_gene: TRBV28; CDR3aa: CASSLTATEKNHGYTF; CDR3nt: TGTGCCAGCAGTCTTACCGCGACAGAAAAAAACCATGGCTACACCTTC
d_gene: .; abundance: few; j_gene: TRBJ1-5; v_gene: TRBV28; CDR3aa: CASRGSDGYSNQPQHF; CDR3nt: TGTGCCAGCAGGGGAAGCGACGGTTATAGCAATCAGCCCCAGCATTTT
d_gene: .; abundance: .; j_gene: TRBJ2-7; v_gene: TRBV11-3; CDR3aa: CASSFSRSSYEQYF; CDR3nt: TGTGCCAGCAGCTTCTCTAGGAGCTCCTACGAGCAGTACTTC
d_gene: .; abundance: .; j_gene: TRBJ2-7; v_gene: TRBV28; CDR3aa: CASSLAWFYEQYF; CDR3nt: TGTGCCAGCAGTTTAGCCTGGTTCTACGAGCAGTACTTC
d_gene: .; abundance: .; j_gene: TRBJ2-1; v_gene: TRBV11-3; CDR3aa: CASSLEGLYNEQFF; CDR3nt: TGTGCCAGCAGCTTAGAGGGACTGTACAATGAGCAGTTCTTC
d_gene: .; abundance: .; j_gene: TRBJ2-2; v_gene: TRBV12-5; CDR3aa: CASGTGTGELFF; CDR3nt: TGTGCCAGCGGGACAGGCACCGGGGAGCTGTTTTTT
d_gene: TRBD2; abundance: .; j_gene: TRBJ2-7; v_gene: TRBV14; CDR3aa: CASSQAGGYVEQYF; CDR3nt: TGTGCCAGCAGCCAAGCGGGAGGGTATGTCGAGCAGTACTTC
d_gene: .; abundance: .; j_gene: TRBJ1-3; v_gene: TRBV11-3; CDR3aa: CASSLYSSGNTIYF; CDR3nt: TGTGCCAGCAGCTTATACAGCTCTGGAAACACCATATATTTT
d_gene: .; abundance: .; j_gene: TRBJ2-1; v_gene: TRBV9; CDR3aa: CASRPDSLNEQFF; CDR3nt: TGTGCCAGCAGACCCGACTCCCTAAATGAGCAGTTCTTC
d_gene: TRBD1; abundance: .; j_gene: TRBJ2-5; v_gene: TRBV28; CDR3aa: CASSFSGGRETQYF; CDR3nt: TGTGCCAGCAGTTTCTCAGGGGGAAGGGAGACCCAGTACTTC
d_gene: TRBD2; abundance: .; j_gene: TRBJ2-7; v_gene: TRBV30; CDR3aa: CASSSGSGIYEQYF; CDR3nt: TGTGCCTCCTCGAGTGGTAGCGGGATCTACGAGCAGTACTTC
d_gene: .; abundance: few; j_gene: TRBJ1-3; v_gene: TRBV7-6; CDR3aa: CASSLSPQPGPGNTIYF; CDR3nt: TGTGCCAGCAGCTTGTCTCCGCAGCCAGGGCCTGGAAACACCATATATTTT
d_gene: TRBD1; abundance: few; j_gene: TRBJ2-7; v_gene: TRBV6-8; CDR3aa: CASSKRTGSGTEQYF; CDR3nt: TGTGCCAGCAGTAAACGGACAGGGTCGGGAACCGAGCAGTACTTC
d_gene: TRBD1; abundance: once; j_gene: TRBJ1-5; v_gene: TRBV19; CDR3aa: CASSIAGTVSNQPQHF; CDR3nt: TGTGCCAGTAGTATCGCCGGGACAGTGAGCAATCAGCCCCAGCATTTT
d_gene: TRBD2; abundance: .; j_gene: TRBJ2-3; v_gene: TRBV9; CDR3aa: CASSRRTSGGPEDTQYF; CDR3nt: TGTGCCAGCAGCCGCAGGACTAGCGGGGGTCCGGAAGATACGCAGTATTTT
d_gene: .; abundance: few; j_gene: TRBJ1-1; v_gene: TRBV9; CDR3aa: CASSVGEEETEAFF; CDR3nt: TGTGCCAGCAGCGTAGGGGAAGAGGAAACTGAAGCTTTCTTT
d_gene: .; abundance: .; j_gene: TRBJ1-1; v_gene: TRBV6-7; CDR3aa: CAIRTDTEAFF; CDR3nt: TGTGCCATCAGAACAGACACTGAAGCTTTCTTT
d_gene: .; abundance: medium-sized; j_gene: TRBJ1-5; v_gene: TRBV11-3; CDR3aa: CASSLGGSSNQPQHF; CDR3nt: TGTGCCAGCAGCTTGGGAGGGAGTAGCAATCAGCCCCAGCATTTT
d_gene: .; abundance: .; j_gene: TRBJ2-2; v_gene: TRBV6-8; CDR3aa: CASSDRLGTGELFF; CDR3nt: TGTGCCAGCAGCGATAGACTAGGGACCGGGGAGCTGTTTTTT
d_gene: TRBD2; abundance: few; j_gene: TRBJ2-3; v_gene: TRBV14; CDR3aa: CASSQGGGTSPLTDTQYF; CDR3nt: TGTGCCAGCAGCCAAGGGGGGGGGACTAGTCCCCTCACAGATACGCAGTATTTT
d_gene: .; abundance: .; j_gene: TRBJ2-7; v_gene: TRBV4-1; CDR3aa: CASSQVSRGTYEQYF; CDR3nt: TGCGCCAGCAGCCAAGTATCGAGAGGGACTTACGAGCAGTACTTC
d_gene: .; abundance: .; j_gene: TRBJ2-2; v_gene: TRBV5-1; CDR3aa: CASSLAPMAGELFF; CDR3nt: TGCGCCAGCAGCTTGGCCCCGATGGCCGGGGAGCTGTTTTTT
d_gene: .; abundance: .; j_gene: TRBJ2-7; v_gene: TRBV11-3; CDR3aa: CASSLGAGSSYEQYF; CDR3nt: TGTGCCAGCAGCTTAGGAGCGGGCAGCTCCTACGAGCAGTACTTC